Below are 11 T cell receptor beta chains sequenced from a single sample in a study of beta chain features in type 1 diabetes. Expressed TCRB transcripts were sequenced because the isolated RNA had all been reverse transcribed beforehand. The table came from immunoSEQ multiplex PCR; TCRdb's copy has only in-frame clones and leaves some out. The sample comprises hundreds of thousands of clones, 15% to 17% of which are singletons, and approximately 0.087% rests with the top ten. Sequencing input: naive CD4+ T cells from blood. The receptors stem from a man aged 18 to 30 in good health.

Comments on this clone: One end of the junction fails to match germline, which may point to a read error. The sample carries other DNA sequences with the same CDR3. V and J are TRBV2 and TRBJ1-2; no firm D call. Germline CDR1 and CDR2: SNHLY and FYNNEI. The CDR3 has 12 amino acids. The CDR3 sequence is CASSERDYGYTF. In DNA form, the CDR3 reads TGCGCCAGCAGTGAAAGGGATTATGGCTACACCTTC.

This clone was observed a handful of times. The V gene is TRBV14, the J gene TRBJ2-6; D gene uncertain. This CDR3 region has 17 residues. Trimming removed 0 bases from V and 3 bases from J, with 12 bases in between. In germline, CDR1 is SGHDN, CDR2 FVKESK. CDR3 loop: CASSQEKGTLGANVLTF. The DNA for the CDR3 is TGTGCCAGCAGCCAAGAGAAGGGTACACTTGGGGCCAACGTCCTGACTTTC.

The CDR3 reads CAISGEARNNEQFF. Here the CDR3 DNA reads TGTGCCATCTCGGGGGAGGCGAGAAACAATGAGCAGTTCTTC. The chain couples TRBV10-3 to TRBJ2-1, with D perhaps matching TRBD2 (6 bases). The germline gives CDR1 ENHRY, CDR2 SYGVKD. The CDR3 runs to 14 residues. V lost 8 bases and J 5 bases, leaving 16 bases between the germline ends.

This clone was seen more than once but under ten times. The chain employs TRBV11-3 and TRBJ2-1; 11 bases agree with TRBD2. The V gene's germline CDR1 is SGHNT and CDR2 YENEEA. V gave up 5 bases and J gave up 6 bases; unmatched junction bases: 6. CDR3 length: 15 amino acids. The DNA of the CDR3 is TGTGCCAGCAGCGTACTAGCGGGGGAATCCAATGAGCAGTTCTTC. Amino acid sequence: CASSVLAGESNEQFF.

This clone was recorded once. The rearrangement links TRBV7-3 to TRBJ2-3, with 9 positions matching TRBD2. V lost 2 bases to trimming and J lost 1 base; unmatched junction nucleotides: 1. The CDR3 extends over 15 amino acids. Per germline, CDR1 SGHTA and CDR2 FQGTGA. CDR3 nucleotides: TGTGCCAGCAGCTTAGCGGGGGGGCGCACAGATACGCAGTATTTT. Translation gives CASSLAGGRTDTQYF.

For this clone: The identical CDR3 is also encoded by other nucleotide sequences in the sample. The chain combines TRBV27 with TRBJ2-1; TRBD1 is a possible D gene (6 bases). The CDR3 is 13 residues long. Germline CDR1 and CDR2: MNHEY and SMNVEV (reference sequence). Trimming left V 3 bases short and J 5 bases short, with 8 bases between. CDR3 sequence (DNA): TGTGCCAGCAGTTTGGCAGGGGACAATGAGCAGTTCTTC. Amino acid sequence: CASSLAGDNEQFF.

This chain uses TRBV7-9 with TRBJ2-5, with D uncertain. V lost 3 bases and J lost 6, with 2 bases in between. The germline CDR1 and CDR2 sequences are SEHNR and FQNEAQ (reference sequence). The CDR3 runs to 10 residues. Here the CDR3 reads CASSFQTQYF. DNA for the CDR3: TGTGCCAGCAGCTTTCAGACCCAGTACTTC.

V gene TRBV7-9 combines with J gene TRBJ2-7; 8 nucleotides align to TRBD1. The length of the CDR3 is 17 residues. V gave up 1 base and J gave up 0 bases; unmatched junction bases: 8. Germline V gene sequence: CDR1 SEHNR, CDR2 FQNEAQ (reference sequence). CDR3 amino acids: CASSLGLTGASSYEQYF. CDR3 bases: TGTGCCAGCAGCTTAGGATTGACAGGGGCAAGCTCCTACGAGCAGTACTTC.

The gene calls are TRBV7-2 and TRBJ1-3; 7 nucleotides agree with TRBD1. The CDR3 is 14 residues long. Germline V gene sequence: CDR1 SGHTA, CDR2 FQGNSA. The J segment lost 4 bases and the V segment lost 5 bases, leaving 5 bases of the junction unmatched. The CDR3 sequence is CASSPGTVGNTIYF. The CDR3 DNA reads TGTGCCAGCAGCCCCGGGACAGTAGGAAACACCATATATTTT.

The chain employs TRBV5-1 and TRBJ2-2; 7 positions match TRBD1. Germline V gene data show CDR1 as SGHRS and CDR2 as YFSETQ. The CDR3 runs 17 residues. V trimming: 4 bases; J trimming: 0 bases; junction bases outside the gene matches: 9. The CDR3 spells CASSPSPGTANTGELFF. CDR3 nucleotides: TGCGCCAGCAGCCCCAGCCCGGGGACAGCGAACACCGGGGAGCTGTTTTTT.

The rearrangement joins TRBV18 to TRBJ2-4; TRBD1 aligns across 7 bases. The length of the CDR3 is 16 residues. The germline V gene encodes CDR1 KGHSH and CDR2 LQKENI. V dropped 6 bases and J dropped 0; count of bases not matched to a gene: 8. The CDR3 reads CASSLQGQGAKNIQYF. CDR3 nucleotide sequence: TGTGCCAGCTCCCTACAGGGGCAGGGAGCCAAAAACATTCAGTACTTC.